Below, 3 T cell receptor beta chains from the same sample are listed, as sequenced in a study of molecular identifiers for immune sequencing clone quantification. Each CDR3 protein gets one entry after TCRdb re-called the PCR reads with MiXCR. The sample consists of about 640,000 distinct CDR3 sequences, about 20% of them appearing once. The sample taken for sequencing was naive CD8+ T cells from blood, with Jurkat cell RNA spiked in. The subset is: FACS-sorted CD8+CD4-CCR7+CD45RA+ naive T cells. Receptors originate from a human donor in good health. Some libraries in this study had Jurkat cell RNA spiked in.

The chain employs TRBV28 and TRBJ2-2; 9 nucleotides align to TRBD2. From germline, CDR1 is MDHEN and CDR2 SYDVKM. The CDR3 covers 17 residues. V dropped 3 bases and J dropped 3; count of bases not matched to a gene: 8. The CDR3 region is CASSFPSGNADTGELFF. CDR3 DNA: TGTGCCAGCAGTTTCCCTAGCGGGAATGCTGACACCGGGGAGCTGTTTTTT.

On this clonotype: A read error is possible here, since a much larger clone lies one base away. This chain links TRBV25-1 with TRBJ2-3, with D maybe TRBD1 (5 bases). With 7 bases removed from V and 6 bases from J, the gap between germline ends came to 14 bases. This CDR3 is built from 13 residues. Looked up from germline, CDR1 is MGHDK and CDR2 is SYGVNS. The CDR3 DNA reads TGTGCCAGCAACTTTGCAGGGTTGGATACGCAGTATTTT. Its translation: CASNFAGLDTQYF.

The gene calls are TRBV11-2 and TRBJ2-7, with TRBD2 matching over 7 bases. The trim removed 1 base at V and 0 bases at J, leaving 3 bases unmatched. CDR1 is SGHAT and CDR2 is FQNNGV in the germline V gene. This CDR3 comprises 15 residues. The CDR3 DNA sequence: TGTGCCAGCAGCTTAGCCGGGGGGAACTCCTACGAGCAGTACTTC. This translates into CASSLAGGNSYEQYF.